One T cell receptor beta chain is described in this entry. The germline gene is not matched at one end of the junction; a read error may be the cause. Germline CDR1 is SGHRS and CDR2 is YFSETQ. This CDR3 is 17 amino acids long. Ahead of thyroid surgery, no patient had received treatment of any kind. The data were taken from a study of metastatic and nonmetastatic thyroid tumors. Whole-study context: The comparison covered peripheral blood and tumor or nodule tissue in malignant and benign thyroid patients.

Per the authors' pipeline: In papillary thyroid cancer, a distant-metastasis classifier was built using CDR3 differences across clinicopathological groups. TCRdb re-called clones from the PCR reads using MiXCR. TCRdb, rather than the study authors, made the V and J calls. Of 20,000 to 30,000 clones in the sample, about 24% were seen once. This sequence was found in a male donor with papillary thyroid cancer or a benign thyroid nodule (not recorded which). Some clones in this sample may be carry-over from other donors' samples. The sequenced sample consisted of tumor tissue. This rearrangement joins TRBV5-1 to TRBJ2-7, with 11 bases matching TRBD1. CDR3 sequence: CVSRFLPSGTGGYEQYF. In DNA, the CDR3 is TGCGTCAGCAGGTTCTTACCGTCCGGGACAGGGGGCTACGAGCAGTACTTC. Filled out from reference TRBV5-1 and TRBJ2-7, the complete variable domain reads KAGVTQTPRYLIKTRGQQVTLSCSPISGHRSVSWYQQTPGQGLQFLFEYFSETQRNKGNFPGRFSGRQFSNSRSEMNVSTLELGDSALYLCVSRFLPSGTGGYEQYFGPGTRLTVT.